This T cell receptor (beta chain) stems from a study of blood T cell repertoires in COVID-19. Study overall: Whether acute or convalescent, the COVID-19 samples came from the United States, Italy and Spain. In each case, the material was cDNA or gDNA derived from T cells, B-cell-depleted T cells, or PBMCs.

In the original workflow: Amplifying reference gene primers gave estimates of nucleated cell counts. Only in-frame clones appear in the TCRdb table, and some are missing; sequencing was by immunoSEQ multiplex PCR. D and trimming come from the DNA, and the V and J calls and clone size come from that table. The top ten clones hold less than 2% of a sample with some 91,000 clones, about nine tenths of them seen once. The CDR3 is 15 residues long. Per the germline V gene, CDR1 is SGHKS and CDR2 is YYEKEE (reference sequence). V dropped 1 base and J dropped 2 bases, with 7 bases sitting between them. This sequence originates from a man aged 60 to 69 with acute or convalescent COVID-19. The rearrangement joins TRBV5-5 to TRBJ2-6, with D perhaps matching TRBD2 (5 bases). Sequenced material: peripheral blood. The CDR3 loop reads CASSLFGAGANVLTF. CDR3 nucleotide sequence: TGTGCCAGCAGCTTGTTCGGGGCTGGGGCCAACGTCCTGACTTTC.